Listed below are T cell receptor beta chains from one sample, sequenced in a study of CD8 T cells in Susac syndrome. MiXCR was run by TCRdb on the immunoSEQ multiplex PCR reads, yielding one entry per CDR3 protein. Among around 130,000 distinct CDR3 sequences listed, roughly 76% were seen once. The sequenced sample consisted of CD8+ T cells from PBMCs. Every receptor here comes from a human donor with multiple sclerosis. The CDR3 runs from the conserved cysteine through the conserved F or W. A D gene is named only where the DNA matches it firmly. Where a row states a size, it is once, few, many or the class of an expanded clone; other rows omit it.

J gene,clone size,D gene,V gene,CDR3 protein,CDR3 DNA
TRBJ1-1,NA,NA,TRBV5-6,CASSLIGTNTEAFF,TGTGCCAGCAGCTTGATCGGGACGAACACTGAAGCTTTCTTT
TRBJ1-1,NA,NA,TRBV6-2/TRBV6-3,CASRPGDGEAFF,TGTGCCAGCAGGCCAGGGGATGGTGAAGCTTTCTTT
TRBJ2-7,NA,NA,TRBV7-9,CASSRGVGAYSYEQYF,TGTGCCAGCAGCCGAGGGGTCGGGGCCTACTCCTACGAGCAGTACTTC
TRBJ2-7,NA,TRBD1,TRBV18,CASSSRGTGEPYEQYF,TGTGCCAGCTCATCCCGGGGGACAGGAGAACCCTACGAGCAGTACTTC
TRBJ2-5,few,TRBD2,TRBV5-4,CASSLGLAGLQETQYF,TGTGCCAGCAGCCTGGGACTAGCGGGACTACAAGAGACCCAGTACTTC
TRBJ1-6,NA,NA,TRBV19,CASSQQGNSPLHF,TGTGCCAGTAGTCAACAGGGAAATTCACCCCTCCACTTT
TRBJ2-2,NA,TRBD2,TRBV18,CASSPPLADYLPGELFF,TGTGCCAGCTCACCACCACTAGCGGACTACCTTCCCGGGGAGCTGTTTTTT
TRBJ2-2,NA,TRBD1,TRBV27,CASNYRGPTGELFF,TGTGCCAGCAATTACAGGGGGCCCACCGGGGAGCTGTTTTTT
TRBJ2-1,few,NA,TRBV7-8,CASSSTGPRDEQFF,TGTGCCAGCAGCTCCACCGGACCCAGGGATGAGCAGTTCTTC
TRBJ2-5,NA,TRBD1,TRBV12-3/TRBV12-4,CASSSRDRGYETQYF,TGTGCCAGCAGTTCCAGGGACAGGGGGTACGAGACCCAGTACTTC
TRBJ1-1,NA,TRBD1,TRBV14,CASSQDWGQGATQADTEAFF,TGTGCCAGCAGCCAAGATTGGGGACAGGGGGCCACGCAAGCAGACACTGAAGCTTTCTTT
TRBJ2-5,NA,NA,TRBV12-5,CASGRGRGHETQYF,TGTGCTAGTGGACGGGGCAGGGGACACGAGACCCAGTACTTC
TRBJ1-2,NA,TRBD1,TRBV27,CASSLSTGGYGYTF,TGTGCCAGCAGTTTATCGACAGGGGGCTATGGCTACACCTTC
TRBJ2-5,NA,NA,TRBV12-3/TRBV12-4,CASSLTIGTDQETQYF,TGTGCCAGCAGTTTAACCATCGGGACGGACCAAGAGACCCAGTACTTC
TRBJ2-2,NA,TRBD2,TRBV20-1,CSARDPGEVGLVDTGELFF,TGCAGTGCTAGAGACCCTGGGGAGGTAGGACTAGTAGACACCGGGGAGCTGTTTTTT
TRBJ1-5,NA,TRBD1,TRBV6-2/TRBV6-3,CASSYSAITGTGAIDRPQHF,TGTGCCAGCAGTTACTCGGCCATCACCGGGACAGGGGCTATCGATCGGCCCCAGCATTTT
TRBJ1-5,NA,NA,TRBV27,CASSSAGDGNQPQHF,TGTGCCAGCAGTTCCGCGGGCGACGGGAATCAGCCCCAGCATTTT
TRBJ2-4,NA,TRBD1,TRBV19,CASSIRQGGTKNIQYF,TGTGCCAGTAGTATCCGACAGGGGGGGACCAAAAACATTCAGTACTTC
TRBJ1-2,NA,NA,TRBV28,CASSLYQAGGYTF,TGTGCCAGCAGTTTATATCAAGCAGGGGGCTACACCTTC
TRBJ1-2,NA,TRBD1,TRBV7-9,CASSSRGQGGNGYTF,TGTGCCAGCAGCTCAAGGGGACAGGGGGGAAATGGCTACACCTTC
TRBJ1-2,NA,TRBD1,TRBV10-3,CAISEPGQGDGYTF,TGTGCCATCAGTGAGCCCGGACAGGGAGATGGCTACACCTTC
TRBJ1-2,NA,TRBD1,TRBV29-1,CSVEEGGPTASYGYTF,TGCAGCGTTGAAGAAGGGGGCCCGACCGCTAGCTATGGCTACACCTTC
TRBJ2-5,few,NA,TRBV6-2/TRBV6-3,CASSYLVSSAETQYF,TGTGCCAGCAGTTACCTAGTTTCGTCCGCGGAGACCCAGTACTTC
TRBJ2-3,NA,TRBD1,TRBV4-1,CASSHPQGIDTDTQYF,TGCGCCAGCAGCCATCCACAGGGGATAGACACAGATACGCAGTATTTT
TRBJ1-2,NA,NA,TRBV10-3,CATNQGNYGYTF,TGTGCCACCAATCAGGGTAACTATGGCTACACCTTC
TRBJ1-2,few,NA,TRBV6-6,CASNLHVKAPYGYTF,TGTGCCAGCAACTTACATGTAAAGGCGCCCTATGGCTACACCTTC
TRBJ1-2,NA,NA,TRBV11-3,CASSELNYGYTF,TGTGCCAGCAGCGAGCTTAACTATGGCTACACCTTC
TRBJ2-7,once,TRBD2,TRBV7-9,CASSLLAGPLEQYF,TGTGCCAGCAGCTTACTAGCGGGGCCGTTAGAGCAGTACTTC
TRBJ2-2,NA,NA,TRBV3-1,CASSPDPGQNGELFF,TGTGCCAGCAGCCCAGACCCCGGACAGAACGGGGAGCTGTTTTTT
TRBJ1-4,few,NA,TRBV9,CASSPRRNEKLFF,TGTGCCAGCAGCCCTAGACGGAATGAAAAACTGTTTTTT
TRBJ1-1,NA,NA,TRBV27,CASKYGTEAFF,TGTGCCAGCAAATATGGCACTGAAGCTTTCTTT
TRBJ1-2,NA,TRBD1,TRBV15,CATSRELGQEGYGYTF,TGTGCCACCAGCAGAGAACTAGGACAGGAGGGCTATGGCTACACCTTC
TRBJ1-1,NA,NA,TRBV9,CASSVDLNTEAFF,TGTGCCAGCAGCGTAGACCTGAACACTGAAGCTTTCTTT
TRBJ2-3,NA,TRBD1,TRBV24-1,CATSDPRGGTQYF,TGTGCCACCAGTGACCCAAGAGGGGGCACGCAGTATTTT
TRBJ2-1,NA,NA,TRBV24-1,CATSDSVQQFF,TGTGCCACCAGTGATAGCGTGCAGCAGTTCTTC
TRBJ1-1,NA,NA,TRBV19,CASSILPELNTEAFF,TGTGCCAGTAGTATATTGCCAGAATTGAACACTGAAGCTTTCTTT
TRBJ1-1,once,TRBD1,TRBV6-2/TRBV6-3,CASSSTGVTYLNTEAFF,TGTGCCAGCAGTTCGACAGGGGTGACCTACCTAAACACTGAAGCTTTCTTT
TRBJ2-2,NA,TRBD1,TRBV5-1,CASSLVSGGTGELFF,TGCGCCAGCAGCTTGGTATCAGGGGGCACCGGGGAGCTGTTTTTT
TRBJ2-2,NA,TRBD2,TRBV5-6,CASSSGLEGPTGELFF,TGTGCCAGCAGCTCGGGACTAGAGGGTCCCACCGGGGAGCTGTTTTTT
TRBJ2-1,once,NA,TRBV5-5,CASSPNRFSYNEQFF,TGTGCCAGCAGCCCGAACAGGTTTTCCTACAATGAGCAGTTCTTC
TRBJ2-3,few,TRBD2,TRBV4-1,CASSQGTSGFTDTQYF,TGCGCCAGCAGCCAAGGGACTAGCGGATTCACAGATACGCAGTATTTT
TRBJ1-5,NA,NA,TRBV30,CAWSATGLNQPQHF,TGTGCCTGGAGCGCGACAGGTCTAAATCAGCCCCAGCATTTT
TRBJ2-1,NA,TRBD1,TRBV7-9,CASSSILPPGQGVNEQFF,TGTGCCAGCAGCTCCATTCTGCCCCCGGGACAGGGGGTCAATGAGCAGTTCTTC
TRBJ2-4,NA,NA,TRBV5-4,CASSTQHGIQYF,TGTGCCAGCAGCACCCAACACGGAATTCAGTACTTC
TRBJ2-5,NA,TRBD2,TRBV10-2,CASRGLAGDGETQYF,TGCGCCAGCAGAGGATTAGCGGGAGATGGAGAGACCCAGTACTTC
TRBJ2-3,NA,NA,TRBV5-1,CASSYDRTDTQYF,TGCGCCAGCAGCTATGACAGGACAGATACGCAGTATTTT
TRBJ1-1,NA,NA,TRBV30,CAWSAPYTEAFF,TGTGCCTGGAGTGCGCCGTACACTGAAGCTTTCTTT
TRBJ2-3,NA,NA,TRBV2,CASSEMGAAVGDTQYF,TGTGCCAGCAGTGAAATGGGGGCGGCCGTTGGAGATACGCAGTATTTT
TRBJ1-1,NA,NA,TRBV20-1,CSASNPDSPNTEAFF,TGCAGTGCTAGTAATCCTGACAGCCCGAACACTGAAGCTTTCTTT
TRBJ1-3,NA,NA,TRBV9,CASSVGPNPGNTIYF,TGTGCCAGCAGCGTAGGACCGAACCCCGGAAACACCATATATTTT
TRBJ1-1,NA,NA,TRBV28,CASSLWDEGTEAFF,TGTGCCAGCAGTTTATGGGATGAGGGCACTGAAGCTTTCTTT
TRBJ2-1,NA,NA,TRBV24-1,CATSDLYVTHGGQFF,TGTGCCACCAGTGATTTGTATGTGACCCACGGCGGGCAGTTCTTC
TRBJ1-5,few,NA,TRBV6-5,CASSSITHRDNQPQHF,TGTGCCAGCAGTTCCATAACGCACAGGGACAATCAGCCCCAGCATTTT
TRBJ1-5,few,NA,TRBV13,CASSLGLGQPQHF,TGTGCCAGCAGCTTGGGTCTCGGTCAGCCCCAGCATTTT
TRBJ1-5,NA,NA,TRBV20-1,CSARADFGRDQPQHF,TGCAGTGCTAGAGCCGATTTCGGACGGGATCAGCCCCAGCATTTT
TRBJ2-1,NA,NA,TRBV9,CASSPSSGPQINEQFF,TGTGCCAGCAGCCCATCCTCCGGGCCTCAGATTAATGAGCAGTTCTTC